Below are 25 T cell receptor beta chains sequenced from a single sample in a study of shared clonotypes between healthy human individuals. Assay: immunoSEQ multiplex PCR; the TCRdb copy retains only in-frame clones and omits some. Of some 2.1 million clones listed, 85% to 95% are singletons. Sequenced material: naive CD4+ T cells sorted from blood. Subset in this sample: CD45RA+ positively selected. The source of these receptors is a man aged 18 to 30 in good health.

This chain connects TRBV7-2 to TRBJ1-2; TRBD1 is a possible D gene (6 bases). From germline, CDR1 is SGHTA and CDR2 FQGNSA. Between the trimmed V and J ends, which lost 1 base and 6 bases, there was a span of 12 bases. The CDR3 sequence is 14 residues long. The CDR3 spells CASSLDGTSDGYTF. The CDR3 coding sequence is TGTGCCAGCAGCTTAGATGGGACATCGGATGGCTACACCTTC.

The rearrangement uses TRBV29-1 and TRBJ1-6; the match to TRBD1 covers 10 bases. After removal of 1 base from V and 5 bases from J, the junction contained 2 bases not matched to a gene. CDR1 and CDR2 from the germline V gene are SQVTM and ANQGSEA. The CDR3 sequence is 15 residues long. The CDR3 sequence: CSVEGQGAHNSPLHF. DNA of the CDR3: TGCAGCGTTGAAGGACAGGGGGCGCATAATTCACCCCTCCACTTT.

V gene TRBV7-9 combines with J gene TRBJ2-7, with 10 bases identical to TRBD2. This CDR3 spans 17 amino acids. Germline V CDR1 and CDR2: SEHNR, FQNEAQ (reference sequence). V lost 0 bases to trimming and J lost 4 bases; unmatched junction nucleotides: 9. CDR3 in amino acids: CASSLARASGRAYEQYF. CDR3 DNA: TGTGCCAGCAGCTTAGCGAGGGCTAGCGGGAGAGCTTACGAGCAGTACTTC.

The CDR3 DNA follows: TGTGCCAGCAGTTCGACAGACTACTATGGCTACACCTTC. It is translated as CASSSTDYYGYTF. The genes are TRBV28 and TRBJ1-2, with D perhaps matching TRBD1 (5 bases). Germline CDR1 is MDHEN and CDR2 is SYDVKM. The ends were cut back, 4 bases at V and 3 bases at J, with 9 bases in the middle. CDR3 size: 13 residues.

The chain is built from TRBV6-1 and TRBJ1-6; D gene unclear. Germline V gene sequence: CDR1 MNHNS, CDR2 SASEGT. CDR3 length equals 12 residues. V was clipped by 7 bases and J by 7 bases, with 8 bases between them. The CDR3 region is CASKSGNSPLHF. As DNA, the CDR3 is TGTGCCAGCAAGTCTGGAAATTCACCCCTCCACTTT.

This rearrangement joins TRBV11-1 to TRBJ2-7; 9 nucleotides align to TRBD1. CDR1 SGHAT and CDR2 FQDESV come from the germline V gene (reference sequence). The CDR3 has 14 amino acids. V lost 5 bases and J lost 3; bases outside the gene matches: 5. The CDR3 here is CASSPRQGVYEQYF. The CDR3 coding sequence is TGTGCCAGCAGCCCCCGACAGGGGGTCTACGAGCAGTACTTC.

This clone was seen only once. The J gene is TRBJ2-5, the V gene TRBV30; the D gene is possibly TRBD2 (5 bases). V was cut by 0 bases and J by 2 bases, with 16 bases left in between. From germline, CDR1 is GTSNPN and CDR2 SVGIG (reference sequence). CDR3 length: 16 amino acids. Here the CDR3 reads CAWSVGPGRLQETQYF. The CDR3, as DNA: TGTGCCTGGAGTGTGGGTCCGGGAAGGTTACAAGAGACCCAGTACTTC.

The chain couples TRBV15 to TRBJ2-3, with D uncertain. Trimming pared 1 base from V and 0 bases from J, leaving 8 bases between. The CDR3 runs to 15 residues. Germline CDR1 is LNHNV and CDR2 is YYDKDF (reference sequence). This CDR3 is CATSRGKGSTDTQYF. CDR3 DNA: TGTGCCACCAGCAGAGGCAAGGGAAGCACAGATACGCAGTATTTT.

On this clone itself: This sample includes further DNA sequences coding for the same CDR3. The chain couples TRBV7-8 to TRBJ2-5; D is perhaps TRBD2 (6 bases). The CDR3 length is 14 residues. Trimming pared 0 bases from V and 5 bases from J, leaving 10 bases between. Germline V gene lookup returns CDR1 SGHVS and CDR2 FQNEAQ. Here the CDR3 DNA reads TGTGCCAGCAGCTTAGCGGGAGGAGGGGAGACCCAGTACTTC. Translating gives CASSLAGGGETQYF.

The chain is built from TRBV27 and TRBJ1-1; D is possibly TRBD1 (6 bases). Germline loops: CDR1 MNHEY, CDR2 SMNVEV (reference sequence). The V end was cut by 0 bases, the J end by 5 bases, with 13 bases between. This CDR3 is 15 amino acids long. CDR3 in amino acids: CASSLSVQGGTEAFF. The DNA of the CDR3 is TGTGCCAGCAGTTTATCTGTACAGGGAGGTACTGAAGCTTTCTTT.

The CDR3 DNA follows: TGTGCCAGCAGTGCACACCGGGACAGGATGTCTGGAAACACCATATATTTT. It codes for CASSAHRDRMSGNTIYF. This sequence joins TRBV6-1 and TRBJ1-3; 8 bases agree with TRBD1. V was clipped by 4 bases and J by 1 base; unmatched bases: 9. Germline CDR1 is MNHNS and CDR2 is SASEGT. The CDR3 consists of 17 residues.

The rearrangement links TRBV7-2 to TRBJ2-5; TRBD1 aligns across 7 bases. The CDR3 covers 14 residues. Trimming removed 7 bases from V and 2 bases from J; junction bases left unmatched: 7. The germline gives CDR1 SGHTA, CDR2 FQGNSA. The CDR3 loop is CASTPGQFQETQYF. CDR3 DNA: TGTGCCAGCACCCCGGGACAGTTTCAAGAGACCCAGTACTTC.

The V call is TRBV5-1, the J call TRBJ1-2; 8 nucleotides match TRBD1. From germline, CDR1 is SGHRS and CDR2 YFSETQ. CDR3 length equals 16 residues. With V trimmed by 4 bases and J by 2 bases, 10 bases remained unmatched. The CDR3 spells CASSTTRQGRNYGYTF. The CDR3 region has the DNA TGCGCCAGCAGCACTACTCGACAGGGGCGAAACTATGGCTACACCTTC.

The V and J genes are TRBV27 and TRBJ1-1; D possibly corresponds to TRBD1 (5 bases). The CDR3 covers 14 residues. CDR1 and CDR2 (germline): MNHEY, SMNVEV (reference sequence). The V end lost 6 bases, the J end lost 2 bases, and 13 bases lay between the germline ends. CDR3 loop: CASSSQQGNTEAFF. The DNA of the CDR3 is TGTGCCAGCAGCTCCCAGCAGGGAAACACTGAAGCTTTCTTT.

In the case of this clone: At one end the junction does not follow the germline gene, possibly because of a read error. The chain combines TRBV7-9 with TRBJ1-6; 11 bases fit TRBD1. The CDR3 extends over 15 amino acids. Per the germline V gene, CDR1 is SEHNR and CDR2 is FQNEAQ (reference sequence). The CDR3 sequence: CACSPGTGGNSPLHF. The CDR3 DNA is TGTGCCTGCAGCCCCGGGACAGGGGGAAATTCACCCCTCCACTTT.

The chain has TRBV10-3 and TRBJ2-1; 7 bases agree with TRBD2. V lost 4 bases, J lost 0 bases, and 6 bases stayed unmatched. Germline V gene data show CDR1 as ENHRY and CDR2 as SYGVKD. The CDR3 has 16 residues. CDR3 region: CAISASSGGSYNEQFF. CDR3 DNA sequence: TGTGCCATCAGTGCATCTAGCGGCGGCTCCTACAATGAGCAGTTCTTC.

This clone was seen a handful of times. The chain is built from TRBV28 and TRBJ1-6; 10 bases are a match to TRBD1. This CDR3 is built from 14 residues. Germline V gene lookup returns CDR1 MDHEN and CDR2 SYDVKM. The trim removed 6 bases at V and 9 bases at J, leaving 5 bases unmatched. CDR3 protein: CASSLRTGGSPLHF. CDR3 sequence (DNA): TGTGCCAGCAGCCTTAGGACAGGGGGTTCACCCCTCCACTTT.

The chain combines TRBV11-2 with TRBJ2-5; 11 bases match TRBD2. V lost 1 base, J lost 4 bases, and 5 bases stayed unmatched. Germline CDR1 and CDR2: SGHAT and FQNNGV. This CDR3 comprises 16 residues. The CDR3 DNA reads TGTGCCAGCAGCTTAGGGACTAGCGGGTTCATAGAGACCCAGTACTTC. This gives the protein CASSLGTSGFIETQYF. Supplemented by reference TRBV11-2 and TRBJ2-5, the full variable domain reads EAGVAQSPRYKIIEKRQSVAFWCNPISGHATLYWYQQILGQGPKLLIQFQNNGVVDDSQLPKDRFSAERLKGVDSTLKIQPAKLEDSAVYLCASSLGTSGFIETQYFGPGTRLLVL.

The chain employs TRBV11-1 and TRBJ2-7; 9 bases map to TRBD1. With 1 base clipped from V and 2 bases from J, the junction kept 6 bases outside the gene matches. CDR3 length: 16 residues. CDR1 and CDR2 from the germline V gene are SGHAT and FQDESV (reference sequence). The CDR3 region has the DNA TGTGCCAGCAGCTTAGGGACCGGGACAGGGACCTACGAGCAGTACTTC. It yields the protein CASSLGTGTGTYEQYF.

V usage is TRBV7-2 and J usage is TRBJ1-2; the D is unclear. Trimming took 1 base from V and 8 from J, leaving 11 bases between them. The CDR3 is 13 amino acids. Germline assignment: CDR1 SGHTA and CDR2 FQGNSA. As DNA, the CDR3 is TGTGCCAGCAGCTTAGGGTGGAGGATCGGCTACACCTTC. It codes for CASSLGWRIGYTF.

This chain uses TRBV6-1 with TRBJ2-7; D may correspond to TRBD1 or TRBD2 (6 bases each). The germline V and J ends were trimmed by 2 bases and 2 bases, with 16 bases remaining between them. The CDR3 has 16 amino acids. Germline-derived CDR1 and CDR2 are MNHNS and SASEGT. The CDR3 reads CASSERRGQGTYEQYF. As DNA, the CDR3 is TGTGCCAGCAGTGAAAGGAGGGGACAAGGGACCTACGAGCAGTACTTC.

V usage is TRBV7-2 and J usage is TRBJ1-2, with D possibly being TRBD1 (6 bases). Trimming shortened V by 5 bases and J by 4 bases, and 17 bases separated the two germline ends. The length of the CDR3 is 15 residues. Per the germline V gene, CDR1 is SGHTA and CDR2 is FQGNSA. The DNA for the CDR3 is TGTGCCAGCAGCCCGTCAACAGGGACGGTCTATGGCTACACCTTC. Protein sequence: CASSPSTGTVYGYTF.

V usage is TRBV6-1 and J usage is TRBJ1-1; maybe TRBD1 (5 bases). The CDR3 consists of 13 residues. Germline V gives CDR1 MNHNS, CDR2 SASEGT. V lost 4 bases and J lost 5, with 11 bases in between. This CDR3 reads CASSVREGTEAFF. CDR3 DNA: TGTGCCAGCAGTGTCAGGGAAGGGACTGAAGCTTTCTTT.

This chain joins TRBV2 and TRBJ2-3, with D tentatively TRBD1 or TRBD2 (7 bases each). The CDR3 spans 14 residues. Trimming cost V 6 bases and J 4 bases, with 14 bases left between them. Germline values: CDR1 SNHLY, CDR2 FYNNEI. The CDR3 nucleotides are TGTGCCAGCAGGTTGGGAGGGGGCGCAGATACGCAGTATTTT. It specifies CASRLGGGADTQYF. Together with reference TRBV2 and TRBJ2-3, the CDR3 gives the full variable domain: EPEVTQTPSHQVTQMGQEVILRCVPISNHLYFYWYRQILGQKVEFLVSFYNNEISEKSEIFDDQFSVERPDGSNFTLKIRSTKLEDSAMYFCASRLGGGADTQYFGPGTRLTVL.

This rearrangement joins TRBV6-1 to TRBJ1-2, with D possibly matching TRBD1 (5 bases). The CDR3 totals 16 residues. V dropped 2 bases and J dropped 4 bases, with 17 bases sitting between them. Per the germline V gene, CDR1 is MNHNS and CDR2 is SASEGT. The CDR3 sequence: CASSESFILGPYGYTF. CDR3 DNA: TGTGCCAGCAGTGAATCTTTCATTCTGGGACCCTATGGCTACACCTTC.